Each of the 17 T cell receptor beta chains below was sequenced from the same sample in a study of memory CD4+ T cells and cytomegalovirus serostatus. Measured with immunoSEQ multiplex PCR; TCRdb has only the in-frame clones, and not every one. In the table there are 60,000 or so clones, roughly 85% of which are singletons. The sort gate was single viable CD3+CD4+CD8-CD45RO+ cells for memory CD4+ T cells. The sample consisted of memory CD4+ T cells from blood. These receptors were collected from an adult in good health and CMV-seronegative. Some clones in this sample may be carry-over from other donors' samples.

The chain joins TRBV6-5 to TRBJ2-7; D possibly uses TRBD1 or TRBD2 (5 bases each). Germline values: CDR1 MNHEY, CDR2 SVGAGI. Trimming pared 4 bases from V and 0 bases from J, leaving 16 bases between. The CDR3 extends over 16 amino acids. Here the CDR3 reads CASSSVRGGPSYEQYF. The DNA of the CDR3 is TGTGCCAGCAGTTCGGTACGGGGCGGTCCCTCCTACGAGCAGTACTTC.

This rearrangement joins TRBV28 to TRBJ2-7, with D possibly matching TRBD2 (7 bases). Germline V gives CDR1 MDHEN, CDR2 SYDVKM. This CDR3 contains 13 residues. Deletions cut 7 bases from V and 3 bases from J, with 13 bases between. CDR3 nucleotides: TGTGCCAGCAACTGGGGGGGCGGCTACGAGCAGTACTTC. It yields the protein CASNWGGGYEQYF.

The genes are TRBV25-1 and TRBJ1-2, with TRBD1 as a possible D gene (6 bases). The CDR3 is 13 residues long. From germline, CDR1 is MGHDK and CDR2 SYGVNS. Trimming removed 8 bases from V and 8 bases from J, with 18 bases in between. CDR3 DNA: TGTGCCAGCTCTTGGGACATATCTATGGGCTACACCTTC. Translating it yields CASSWDISMGYTF.

Here the CDR3 DNA reads TGCGCCAGCACAAGGCAGGGGGGCTATGGCTACACCTTC. As protein: CASTRQGGYGYTF. The chain couples TRBV5-1 to TRBJ1-2, with 7 nucleotides matching TRBD1. In germline, CDR1 is SGHRS, CDR2 YFSETQ. The V gene end was trimmed by 6 bases and the J gene end by 4 bases; junction bases not matched to a gene: 6. The CDR3 has 13 amino acids.

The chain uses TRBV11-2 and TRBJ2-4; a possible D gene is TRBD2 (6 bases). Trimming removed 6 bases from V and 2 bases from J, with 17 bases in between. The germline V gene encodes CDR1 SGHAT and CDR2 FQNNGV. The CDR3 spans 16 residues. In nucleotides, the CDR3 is TGTGCCAGCAGGCCTTTGAGGGGAGGCCCCAAAAACATTCAGTACTTC. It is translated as CASRPLRGGPKNIQYF.

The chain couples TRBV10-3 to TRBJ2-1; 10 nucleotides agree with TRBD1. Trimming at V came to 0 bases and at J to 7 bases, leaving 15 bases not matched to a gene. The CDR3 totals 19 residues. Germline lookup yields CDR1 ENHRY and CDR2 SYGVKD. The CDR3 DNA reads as TGTGCCATCAGTGAGTCCGGGACAGGGGCGGTCTACAGGCTAAATGAGCAGTTCTTC. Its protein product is CAISESGTGAVYRLNEQFF.

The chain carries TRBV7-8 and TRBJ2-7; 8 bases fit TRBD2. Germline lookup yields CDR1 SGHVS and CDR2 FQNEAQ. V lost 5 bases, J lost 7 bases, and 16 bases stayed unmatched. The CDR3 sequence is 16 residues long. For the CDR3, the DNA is TGTGCCAGCAGCCCGCACCTGCGGGCGGGAGGCGGTGAGCAGTACTTC. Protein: CASSPHLRAGGGEQYF.

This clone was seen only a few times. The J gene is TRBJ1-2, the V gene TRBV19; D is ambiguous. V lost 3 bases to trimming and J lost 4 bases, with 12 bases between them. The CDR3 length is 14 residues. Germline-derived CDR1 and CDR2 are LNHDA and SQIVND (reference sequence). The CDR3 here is CASSIRAESYGYTF. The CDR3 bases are TGTGCCAGTAGTATCCGGGCGGAGTCCTATGGCTACACCTTC.

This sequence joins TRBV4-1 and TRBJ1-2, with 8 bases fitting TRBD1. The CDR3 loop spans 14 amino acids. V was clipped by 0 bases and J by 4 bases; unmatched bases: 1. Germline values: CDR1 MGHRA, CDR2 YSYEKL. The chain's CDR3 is CASSQDTGGYGYTF. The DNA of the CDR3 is TGCGCCAGCAGCCAAGATACAGGGGGCTATGGCTACACCTTC.

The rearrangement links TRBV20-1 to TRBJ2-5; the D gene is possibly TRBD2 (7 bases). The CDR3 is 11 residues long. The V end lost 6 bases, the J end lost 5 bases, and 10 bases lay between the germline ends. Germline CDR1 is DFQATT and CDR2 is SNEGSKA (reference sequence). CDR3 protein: CSAGRGETQYF. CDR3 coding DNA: TGCAGTGCGGGGAGGGGGGAGACCCAGTACTTC.

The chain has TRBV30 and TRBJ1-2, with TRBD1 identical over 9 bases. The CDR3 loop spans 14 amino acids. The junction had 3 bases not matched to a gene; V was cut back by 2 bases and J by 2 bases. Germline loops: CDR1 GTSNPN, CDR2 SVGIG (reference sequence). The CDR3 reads CAWSSTGGNYGYTF. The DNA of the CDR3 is TGTGCCTGGAGTAGTACAGGGGGCAACTATGGCTACACCTTC.

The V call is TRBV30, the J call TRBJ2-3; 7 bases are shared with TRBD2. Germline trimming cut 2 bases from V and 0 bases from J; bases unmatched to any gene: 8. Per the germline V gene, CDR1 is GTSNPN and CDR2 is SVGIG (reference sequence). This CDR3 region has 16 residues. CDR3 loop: CAWSRGGVMSTDTQYF. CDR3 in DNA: TGTGCCTGGAGTAGGGGAGGGGTGATGAGCACAGATACGCAGTATTTT.

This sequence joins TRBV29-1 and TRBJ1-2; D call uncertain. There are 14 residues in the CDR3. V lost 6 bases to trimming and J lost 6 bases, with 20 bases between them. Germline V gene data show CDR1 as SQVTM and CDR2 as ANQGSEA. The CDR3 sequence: CSVRFQAPADGYTF. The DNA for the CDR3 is TGCAGCGTCAGGTTCCAGGCACCAGCGGATGGCTACACCTTC.

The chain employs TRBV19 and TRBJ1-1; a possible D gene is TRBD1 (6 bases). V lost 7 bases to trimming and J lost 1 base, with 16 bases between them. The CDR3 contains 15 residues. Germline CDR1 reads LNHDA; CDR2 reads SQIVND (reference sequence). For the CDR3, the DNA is TGTGCCAGTACGCGCGGGGGCAGTAGGAACACTGAAGCTTTCTTT. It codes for CASTRGGSRNTEAFF.

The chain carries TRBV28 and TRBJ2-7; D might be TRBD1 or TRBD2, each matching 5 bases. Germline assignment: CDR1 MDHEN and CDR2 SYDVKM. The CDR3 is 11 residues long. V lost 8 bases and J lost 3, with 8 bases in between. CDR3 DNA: TGTGCCAGCGGGACCCTCTACGAGCAGTACTTC. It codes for CASGTLYEQYF.

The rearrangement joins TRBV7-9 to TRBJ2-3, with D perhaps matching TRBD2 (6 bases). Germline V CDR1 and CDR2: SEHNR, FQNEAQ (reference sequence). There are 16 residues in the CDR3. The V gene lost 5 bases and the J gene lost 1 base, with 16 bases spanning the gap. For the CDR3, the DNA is TGTGCCAGCAGCCCCGTTAGGCCTAGCGGCACAGATACGCAGTATTTT. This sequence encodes CASSPVRPSGTDTQYF.

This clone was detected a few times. DNA for the CDR3: TGTGCCAGCAGCCAACGGCGCGAGCAGTACTTC. It specifies CASSQRREQYF. The chain links TRBV7-8 to TRBJ2-7, with D hard to call. The CDR3 has 11 amino acids. Trimming pared 5 bases from V and 6 bases from J, leaving 8 bases between. Germline-derived CDR1 and CDR2 are SGHVS and FQNEAQ.